The rows below give T cell receptor beta chains drawn from one sample of a study of blood T cells in healthy people across ages. TCRdb processed the 5' RACE reads anew with MiXCR; each CDR3 protein has one entry. The table has 1.5 million to 2 million distinct CDR3 sequences, around 50% seen once. The sequencing input was blood. The receptors shown here come from a woman aged 40 to 49 in good health. CDR3s include the opening cysteine and the closing phenylalanine or tryptophan. The D gene is left open where the match is weak. Rows may omit the clone size; those that give it use once, few, many or a size class.

CDR3 length: 17; J gene: TRBJ2-5; D gene: TRBD2; clone size: NA; V gene: TRBV4-2; CDR3 protein: CASSQEGTRGGQETQYF; CDR3 DNA: TGTGCCAGCAGCCAAGAGGGGACTAGAGGGGGCCAAGAGACCCAGTACTTC
CDR3 length: 17; J gene: TRBJ2-3; D gene: NA; clone size: NA; V gene: TRBV5-1; CDR3 protein: CASSFRPKGGSADTQYF; CDR3 DNA: TGCGCCAGCAGCTTCCGACCTAAGGGGGGGTCCGCAGATACGCAGTATTTT
CDR3 length: 16; J gene: TRBJ2-5; D gene: TRBD1; clone size: NA; V gene: TRBV24-1; CDR3 protein: CATSDATGGSLNEQYF; CDR3 DNA: TGTGCCACCAGTGACGCGACAGGGGGCTCTTTGAATGAGCAGTACTTC
CDR3 length: 12; J gene: TRBJ2-5; D gene: TRBD1; clone size: NA; V gene: TRBV6-6; CDR3 protein: CASKGRGETQYF; CDR3 DNA: TGTGCCAGCAAGGGCAGGGGGGAGACCCAGTACTTC
CDR3 length: 17; J gene: TRBJ2-1; D gene: NA; clone size: NA; V gene: TRBV15; CDR3 protein: CATSRAEAGSSYNEQFF; CDR3 DNA: TGTGCCACCAGCAGAGCTGAGGCCGGGAGCTCCTACAATGAGCAGTTCTTC
CDR3 length: 14; J gene: TRBJ2-4; D gene: TRBD1; clone size: NA; V gene: TRBV27; CDR3 protein: CASSLSGTGERQYF; CDR3 DNA: TGTGCCAGCAGTTTATCGGGGACAGGGGAAAGGCAGTACTTC
CDR3 length: 16; J gene: TRBJ2-1; D gene: NA; clone size: few; V gene: TRBV13; CDR3 protein: CASRRRGPSSYNEQFF; CDR3 DNA: TGTGCCAGCAGGCGTAGGGGACCGAGCTCCTACAATGAGCAGTTCTTC
CDR3 length: 15; J gene: TRBJ2-7; D gene: NA; clone size: NA; V gene: TRBV6-5; CDR3 protein: CASSYGTSGRGEQYF; CDR3 DNA: TGTGCCAGCAGTTACGGGACGTCGGGTCGTGGCGAGCAGTACTTC
CDR3 length: 13; J gene: TRBJ2-1; D gene: NA; clone size: few; V gene: TRBV25-1; CDR3 protein: CASSPPWGGEQFF; CDR3 DNA: TGTGCCAGCAGTCCCCCGTGGGGAGGTGAGCAGTTCTTC
CDR3 length: 15; J gene: TRBJ2-1; D gene: TRBD2; clone size: NA; V gene: TRBV6-1; CDR3 protein: CASSGPSGGYNEQFF; CDR3 DNA: TGTGCCAGCAGTGGACCTAGCGGGGGCTACAATGAGCAGTTCTTC
CDR3 length: 14; J gene: TRBJ2-5; D gene: NA; clone size: NA; V gene: TRBV27; CDR3 protein: CASSLPDFQETQYF; CDR3 DNA: TGTGCCAGCAGTTTGCCAGATTTCCAAGAGACCCAGTACTTC
CDR3 length: 15; J gene: TRBJ2-6; D gene: NA; clone size: few; V gene: TRBV29-1; CDR3 protein: CSVGPSTSGANVLTF; CDR3 DNA: TGCAGCGTTGGACCGTCTACATCTGGGGCCAACGTCCTGACTTTC
CDR3 length: 12; J gene: TRBJ2-7; D gene: NA; clone size: NA; V gene: TRBV6-2/TRBV6-3; CDR3 protein: CASSYWTHEQYF; CDR3 DNA: TGTGCCAGCAGTTACTGGACCCACGAGCAGTACTTC
CDR3 length: 15; J gene: TRBJ2-5; D gene: NA; clone size: NA; V gene: TRBV5-6; CDR3 protein: CASSFPGQIQETQYF; CDR3 DNA: TGTGCCAGCAGCTTCCCCGGACAGATTCAAGAGACCCAGTACTTC
CDR3 length: 13; J gene: TRBJ2-7; D gene: TRBD2; clone size: few; V gene: TRBV20-1; CDR3 protein: CSALGLAGYEQYF; CDR3 DNA: TGCAGTGCTCTCGGACTAGCGGGTTACGAGCAGTACTTC
CDR3 length: 16; J gene: TRBJ2-3; D gene: NA; clone size: NA; V gene: TRBV27; CDR3 protein: CASSLFRQKGPDTQYF; CDR3 DNA: TGTGCCAGCAGTTTATTTCGGCAAAAGGGACCAGATACGCAGTATTTT
CDR3 length: 14; J gene: TRBJ2-1; D gene: NA; clone size: few; V gene: TRBV12-3/TRBV12-4; CDR3 protein: CASSPGESFSEQFF; CDR3 DNA: TGTGCCAGCAGCCCAGGGGAATCCTTCAGTGAGCAGTTCTTC
CDR3 length: 14; J gene: TRBJ2-3; D gene: NA; clone size: once; V gene: TRBV29-1; CDR3 protein: CSVGQGGLQDTQYF; CDR3 DNA: TGCAGCGTTGGCCAGGGGGGTCTCCAGGATACGCAGTATTTT
CDR3 length: 15; J gene: TRBJ2-1; D gene: TRBD2; clone size: few; V gene: TRBV6-4; CDR3 protein: CASSILAGAGNEQFF; CDR3 DNA: TGTGCCAGCAGTATACTAGCGGGGGCGGGGAATGAGCAGTTCTTC
CDR3 length: 18; J gene: TRBJ2-6; D gene: NA; clone size: few; V gene: TRBV28; CDR3 protein: CASSLLRGPTSGANVLTF; CDR3 DNA: TGTGCCAGCAGTTTATTAAGGGGACCGACCTCTGGGGCCAACGTCCTGACTTTC
CDR3 length: 19; J gene: TRBJ1-2; D gene: NA; clone size: NA; V gene: TRBV6-1; CDR3 protein: CASSRSLGRADRRTTGYTF; CDR3 DNA: TGTGCCAGCAGCCGATCTCTAGGACGCGCCGACAGAAGAACAACCGGCTACACCTTC
CDR3 length: 17; J gene: TRBJ1-2; D gene: TRBD1; clone size: few; V gene: TRBV11-2; CDR3 protein: CASSLMGNGGQGNGYTF; CDR3 DNA: TGTGCCAGCAGCTTAATGGGTAACGGGGGACAGGGAAATGGCTACACCTTC
CDR3 length: 13; J gene: TRBJ2-3; D gene: NA; clone size: NA; V gene: TRBV7-2; CDR3 protein: CASSSPDFYTQYF; CDR3 DNA: TGTGCCAGCAGCTCACCGGACTTCTATACGCAGTATTTT
CDR3 length: 16; J gene: TRBJ2-3; D gene: NA; clone size: NA; V gene: TRBV6-2/TRBV6-3; CDR3 protein: CASSTGGAPSTDTQYF; CDR3 DNA: TGTGCCAGCAGTACCGGCGGGGCACCTAGCACAGATACGCAGTATTTT
CDR3 length: 18; J gene: TRBJ2-5; D gene: NA; clone size: NA; V gene: TRBV15; CDR3 protein: CATSRDWVKGGFQETQYF; CDR3 DNA: TGTGCCACCAGCAGAGATTGGGTGAAGGGGGGGTTCCAAGAGACCCAGTACTTC
CDR3 length: 16; J gene: TRBJ1-4; D gene: NA; clone size: NA; V gene: TRBV7-9; CDR3 protein: CASSPGEGRAHEKLFF; CDR3 DNA: TGTGCCAGCAGCCCTGGAGAGGGCAGGGCCCATGAAAAACTGTTTTTT
CDR3 length: 15; J gene: TRBJ1-6; D gene: NA; clone size: NA; V gene: TRBV7-2; CDR3 protein: CASSSDGSKNSPLHF; CDR3 DNA: TGTGCCAGCAGCTCGGACGGCTCAAAGAATTCACCCCTCCACTTT
CDR3 length: 13; J gene: TRBJ1-2; D gene: NA; clone size: NA; V gene: TRBV6-5; CDR3 protein: CASSYSTAYGYTF; CDR3 DNA: TGTGCCAGCAGTTACTCAACCGCCTATGGCTACACCTTC